The entry below describes one TCR beta chain. It was with unique molecular identifiers that the TCRbeta library was prepared. MiXCR, run by TCRdb on the PCR reads, gives a single entry per CDR3 protein. Here the sample spans fewer than 400,000 distinct CDR3 sequences, around 21% being singletons. This CDR3 contains 16 residues. J lost 2 bases, V lost 5 bases, and 10 bases had no gene match. The germline gives CDR1 SEHNR, CDR2 FQNEAQ (reference sequence). The data derive from a study of T-cell reconstitution after alpha-beta-depleted transplantation in children. The chain uses TRBV7-9 and TRBJ2-7; 9 bases match TRBD1. This TCR was recovered from a human donor who donated a stem cell graft to a child with acute myeloid leukemia. This specimen consisted of PBMCs from the stem cell graft donor, obtained from the stem cell graft. Written as DNA, the CDR3 is TGTGCCAGCAGCCCCTTTGGACAGGGGTCCGCCTACGAGCAGTACTTC. This codes for CASSPFGQGSAYEQYF.